These 26 T cell receptor beta chains share one sample of origin, sequenced in a study of OX40 agonist ivuxolimab in advanced cancers. Libraries were prepared by immunoSEQ multiplex PCR; TCRdb keeps only in-frame clonotypes and omits some of them. In the table there are 46,000 or so clones, approximately 71% of which are singletons. The specimen comprised CD4+ or CD8+ T cells sorted from blood, sampled in a trial of the OX40 agonist ivuxolimab. These receptors all come from an adult with an advanced solid tumor such as melanoma, head and neck, liver or kidney cancer.

This sequence joins TRBV10-3 and TRBJ1-2; tentative D call: TRBD1 (5 bases). Germline V gives CDR1 ENHRY, CDR2 SYGVKD. V was cut by 10 bases and J by 1 base, with 16 bases left in between. CDR3 length equals 14 residues. The CDR3 here is CASSPSGFNYGYTF. CDR3 sequence (DNA): TGTGCCAGCAGCCCCTCAGGGTTTAACTATGGCTACACCTTC.

The genes are TRBV18 and TRBJ2-7; D call uncertain. Trimming stripped 0 bases from V and 6 bases from J, with 6 bases between. The CDR3 is 12 residues long. Per germline, CDR1 KGHSH and CDR2 LQKENI. The CDR3 coding sequence is TGTGCCAGCTCACCACCGTCACGCGAGCAGTACTTC. This encodes CASSPPSREQYF.

The chain uses TRBV4-2 and TRBJ2-3, with D unclear. Germline V lookup: CDR1 LGHNA, CDR2 YNFKEQ. The CDR3 is 14 residues long. V was trimmed by 2 bases and J by 0 bases, leaving 6 bases between them. CDR3 bases: TGTGCCAGCAGCCAAATGCTAAGCACAGATACGCAGTATTTT. Translating gives CASSQMLSTDTQYF.

CDR3 in DNA: TGTGCCAGCAGCTTGGGGACAGCCTATGGCTACACCTTC. Translating it yields CASSLGTAYGYTF. The genes are TRBV5-6 and TRBJ1-2; tentatively, D is TRBD1 (6 bases). Germline CDR1 is SGHDT and CDR2 is YYEEEE. V lost 0 bases to trimming and J lost 4 bases, with 7 bases between them. This CDR3 is built from 13 residues.

The chain has TRBV6-1 and TRBJ2-7; TRBD2 aligns across 11 bases. V was clipped by 6 bases and J by 2 bases; unmatched bases: 3. Germline V gene sequence: CDR1 MNHNS, CDR2 SASEGT. The CDR3 spans 14 residues. CDR3 region: CASRRLAGTYEQYF. Written as DNA, the CDR3 is TGTGCCAGCAGAAGACTAGCGGGAACCTACGAGCAGTACTTC.

This chain uses TRBV27 with TRBJ2-7, with D possibly TRBD1 on 5 matching bases. The CDR3 extends over 14 amino acids. The germline V gene has CDR1 MNHEY and CDR2 SMNVEV (reference sequence). The ends were cut back, 5 bases at V and 3 bases at J, with 14 bases in the middle. As DNA, the CDR3 is TGTGCCAGCAGTCACCTCACGGACATCTACGAGCAGTACTTC. It is translated as CASSHLTDIYEQYF.

A single count supports this clone. The junction shows a germline mismatch at one end, possibly a read error. The chain combines TRBV7-7 with TRBJ2-1; D call uncertain. The CDR3 is 13 residues long. Germline assignment: CDR1 SSHAT and CDR2 FNYEAQ (reference sequence). The CDR3 protein is CASSPRGPHEQFF. The CDR3 coding sequence is TGTGCTAGCAGCCCGCGCGGCCCCCATGAGCAGTTCTTC.

V is TRBV6-1 and J is TRBJ2-2; TRBD2 matches 7 bases. The CDR3 length is 15 residues. Trimming at V came to 2 bases and at J to 5 bases, leaving 5 bases not matched to a gene. CDR1 is MNHNS, CDR2 SASEGT, per germline. CDR3 sequence reads: CASSETWGGTGELFF. CDR3 nucleotide sequence: TGTGCCAGCAGTGAAACCTGGGGGGGGACCGGGGAGCTGTTTTTT.

V usage is TRBV5-1 and J usage is TRBJ1-4; D gene unclear. Germline assignment: CDR1 SGHRS and CDR2 YFSETQ. The CDR3 runs to 15 residues. V lost 2 bases, J lost 2 bases, and 10 bases lay in between. The CDR3 sequence: CASSLTRATNEKLFF. CDR3 in DNA: TGCGCCAGCAGCTTAACCCGGGCGACTAATGAAAAACTGTTTTTT.

This clone was seen a few times. This chain uses TRBV2 with TRBJ1-5; a weak D match, TRBD1 (6 bases). This CDR3 is built from 13 residues. Germline-derived CDR1 and CDR2 are SNHLY and FYNNEI. V was trimmed by 8 bases and J by 6 bases, leaving 14 bases between them. The CDR3: CASHQGGSQPQHF. The CDR3 DNA reads as TGTGCCAGCCACCAAGGGGGTTCTCAGCCCCAGCATTTT.

A single count supports this clone. This chain connects TRBV9 to TRBJ2-7; 14 nucleotides agree with TRBD2. Germline V gene sequence: CDR1 SGDLS, CDR2 YYNGEE. The CDR3 length is 17 residues. The junction had 5 bases not matched to a gene; V was cut back by 2 bases and J by 1 base. Written as DNA, the CDR3 is TGTGCCAGCAGCGTCGGACTAGCGGGAGGACTTTCCTACGAGCAGTACTTC. This translates into CASSVGLAGGLSYEQYF.

V usage is TRBV6-6 and J usage is TRBJ1-2, with 7 nucleotides matching TRBD1. V shed 2 bases, J shed 8 bases, and the junction held 5 bases outside the gene matches. The CDR3 loop spans 13 amino acids. Germline CDR1 is MNHNY and CDR2 is SVGAGI (reference sequence). CDR3: CASSYRQGEGYTF. The CDR3 coding sequence is TGTGCCAGCAGTTACAGACAGGGAGAAGGCTACACCTTC.

This chain joins TRBV28 and TRBJ2-6, with TRBD1 matching 8 bases. The V and J ends lost 6 bases and 4 bases, in that order; junction bases with no gene match: 5. In germline, CDR1 is MDHEN, CDR2 SYDVKM. CDR3 length: 15 amino acids. CDR3 DNA sequence: TGTGCCAGCAGGGCGACAGGGGCCGGGGCCAACGTCCTGACTTTC. It codes for CASRATGAGANVLTF.

The rearrangement uses TRBV5-1 and TRBJ2-5; the D gene could be TRBD1 or TRBD2 (6 bases each). Germline V gene sequence: CDR1 SGHRS, CDR2 YFSETQ. This CDR3 is built from 14 residues. V lost 4 bases and J 1 base, leaving 11 bases between the germline ends. The CDR3 coding sequence is TGCGCCAGCAGCCGGACGGGGGCCCAAGAGACCCAGTACTTC. Protein: CASSRTGAQETQYF.

The gene calls are TRBV7-8 and TRBJ2-7; 7 bases align to TRBD1. The V gene's germline CDR1 is SGHVS and CDR2 FQNEAQ. Unmatched junction bases numbered 6, after V lost 5 bases and J lost 2 bases. The CDR3 totals 14 residues. The CDR3 loop reads CASSRTTGTYEQYF. CDR3 sequence (DNA): TGTGCCAGCAGCAGAACGACAGGGACCTACGAGCAGTACTTC.

The chain combines TRBV9 with TRBJ1-4; no clear D. The CDR3 totals 17 residues. Per germline, CDR1 SGDLS and CDR2 YYNGEE. The V and J ends lost 4 bases and 0 bases respectively, with 16 bases between them. This CDR3 reads CASSPRRAVSTNEKLFF. CDR3 sequence (DNA): TGTGCCAGCAGCCCCCGCCGGGCCGTTTCAACTAATGAAAAACTGTTTTTT.

This chain links TRBV9 with TRBJ2-2; 7 bases match TRBD1. The CDR3 spans 16 residues. Unmatched junction bases numbered 10, after V lost 4 bases and J lost 4 bases. CDR1 and CDR2 (germline): SGDLS, YYNGEE. Here the CDR3 DNA reads TGTGCCAGCAGCTTAACATGGACAGGCGCCACCGGGGAGCTGTTTTTT. Amino acids: CASSLTWTGATGELFF.

The rearrangement uses TRBV5-6 and TRBJ2-1; TRBD2 agrees at 7 bases. This CDR3 comprises 14 residues. Trimming removed 2 bases from V and 6 bases from J; junction bases left unmatched: 5. Per the germline V gene, CDR1 is SGHDT and CDR2 is YYEEEE. CDR3 amino acids: CASSLGLAGNEQFF. The CDR3, as DNA: TGTGCCAGCAGCTTAGGATTAGCGGGCAATGAGCAGTTCTTC.

The chain recombines TRBV19 with TRBJ2-3; TRBD2 aligns across 8 bases. The CDR3 contains 14 residues. Per germline, CDR1 LNHDA and CDR2 SQIVND (reference sequence). V lost 3 bases and J lost 3; bases outside the gene matches: 2. The CDR3 region is CASSISGETDTQYF. CDR3 DNA sequence: TGTGCCAGTAGTATTAGCGGGGAAACAGATACGCAGTATTTT.

This chain joins TRBV18 and TRBJ1-5; maybe TRBD1 (6 bases). The germline V gene encodes CDR1 KGHSH and CDR2 LQKENI. This CDR3 has 14 amino acids. Trimming took 6 bases from V and 6 from J, leaving 15 bases between them. In DNA form, the CDR3 reads TGTGCCAGCTCCTATGGGGGGGCCGGTCAGCCCCAGCATTTT. Translation: CASSYGGAGQPQHF.

CDR3: CASSFTPFGPDEQFF. The CDR3 DNA follows: TGTGCCAGCAGCTTCACACCGTTCGGACCCGATGAGCAGTTCTTC. The V and J genes are TRBV5-4 and TRBJ2-1; D remains unclear. CDR3 length equals 15 residues. V shed 2 bases and J shed 8 bases, with 17 bases lying between them. Germline values: CDR1 SGHNT, CDR2 YYREEE (reference sequence).

The chain recombines TRBV27 with TRBJ2-5, with 10 nucleotides matching TRBD1. Trimming at V came to 5 bases and at J to 3 bases, leaving 9 bases not matched to a gene. CDR1 and CDR2 from the germline V gene are MNHEY and SMNVEV (reference sequence). This CDR3 contains 16 residues. The chain's CDR3 is CASSNRQGAIKETQYF. The CDR3 bases are TGTGCCAGCAGTAACCGACAGGGGGCTATTAAAGAGACCCAGTACTTC.

Written as DNA, the CDR3 is TGTGCCAGCAGCCCCAGGGGGGGGCGGTTCACTGAAGCTTTCTTT. This translates into CASSPRGGRFTEAFF. V and J are TRBV5-8 and TRBJ1-1; TRBD1 aligns across 7 bases. Germline V gene data show CDR1 as SGHTS and CDR2 as YDEGEE. V was pared by 4 bases and J by 4 bases, with 10 bases of the junction left unmatched. The length of the CDR3 is 15 residues.

The chain combines TRBV30 with TRBJ2-5; unclear D gene. Trimming stripped 1 base from V and 5 bases from J, with 5 bases between. Germline V CDR1 and CDR2: GTSNPN, SVGIG (reference sequence). The CDR3 runs to 11 residues. CDR3 protein: CAWSAVETQYF. The CDR3 region has the DNA TGTGCCTGGAGTGCAGTGGAGACCCAGTACTTC.

V is TRBV7-3 and J is TRBJ2-1, with TRBD2 matching over 14 bases. Trimming cost V 5 bases and J 7 bases; bases outside gene matches: 4. The germline gives CDR1 SGHTA, CDR2 FQGTGA. This CDR3 has 15 amino acids. The CDR3 DNA reads TGTGCCAGCAGCCCACGACTAGCGGGAGGGAATGAGCAGTTCTTC. This encodes CASSPRLAGGNEQFF.

This clone was counted a few times. The chain carries TRBV5-1 and TRBJ2-1, with D possibly being TRBD2 (6 bases). This CDR3 is 17 amino acids long. Per the germline V gene, CDR1 is SGHRS and CDR2 is YFSETQ. V gave up 0 bases and J gave up 2 bases, with 15 bases separating them. The CDR3 DNA follows: TGCGCCAGCAGCTTGGGTCCTGCGGGACCCCCCTACAATGAGCAGTTCTTC. It encodes CASSLGPAGPPYNEQFF.